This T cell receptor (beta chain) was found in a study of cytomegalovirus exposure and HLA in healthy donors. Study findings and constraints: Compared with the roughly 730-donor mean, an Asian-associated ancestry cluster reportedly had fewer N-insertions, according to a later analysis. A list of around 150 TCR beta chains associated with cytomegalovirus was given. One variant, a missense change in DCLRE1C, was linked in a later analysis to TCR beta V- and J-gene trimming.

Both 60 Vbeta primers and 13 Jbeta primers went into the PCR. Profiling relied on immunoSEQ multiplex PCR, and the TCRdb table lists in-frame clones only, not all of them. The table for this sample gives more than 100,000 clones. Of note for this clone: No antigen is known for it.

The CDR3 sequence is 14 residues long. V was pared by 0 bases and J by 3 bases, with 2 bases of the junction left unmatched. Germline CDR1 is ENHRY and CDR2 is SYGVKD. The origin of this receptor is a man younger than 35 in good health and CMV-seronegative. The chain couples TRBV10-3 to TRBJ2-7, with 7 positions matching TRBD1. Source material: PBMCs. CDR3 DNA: TGTGCCATCAGTGAGTCAGGGGGCAACTACGAGCAGTACTTC. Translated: CAISESGGNYEQYF.